This TCR beta chain was sequenced for a study of T cell responses to AZD1222 COVID-19 vaccine. Overall study results and limits: Donors, mostly white British, included more females; clonal diversity was possibly underestimated. In all cases, repertoires were sampled only after the peak T cell response.

Germline V gene data show CDR1 as SGHAT and CDR2 as FQNNGV. The CDR3 is made up of 12 amino acids. The V gene lost 1 base and the J gene lost 6 bases, with 6 bases spanning the gap. The table lists this clone with a count of one. Its cognate antigen is unknown. Profiling relied on immunoSEQ multiplex PCR, and the TCRdb table lists in-frame clones only, not all of them. The sample holds some 120,000 clones; about 88% are singletons and the top ten take around 30%. This chain links TRBV11-2 with TRBJ1-2; D ambiguous. This TCR came from an adult in good health. Material: peripheral blood, obtained on day 0 of AZD1222 vaccination. CDR3: CASSLGRDGYTF. CDR3 nucleotide sequence: TGTGCCAGCAGCTTAGGGAGGGATGGCTACACCTTC.